Listed below are T cell receptor beta chains from one sample, sequenced in a study of T cell responses to AZD1222 COVID-19 vaccine. The table came from immunoSEQ multiplex PCR; TCRdb's copy has only in-frame clones and leaves some out. The sample carries roughly 120,000 clones, approximately 90% recorded once. Sequenced material: peripheral blood, taken 28 days after the second AZD1222 dose. The source of these receptors is an adult who received the AZD1222 COVID-19 vaccine. Both conserved end residues are part of each CDR3. The order of the fields is CDR3 protein, CDR3 DNA, J gene, D gene, clone size, V gene. D genes are given only for firm matches. Size values are once, few and many counts, or a class for expanded clones, and some rows have none.

CDR3 protein: CASSPTGKGYEQYF
CDR3 DNA: TGTGCCAGCAGCCCGACAGGGAAAGGCTACGAGCAGTACTTC
J gene: TRBJ2-7
D gene: TRBD1
clone size: -
V gene: TRBV7-2

CDR3 protein: CASSLGPSTSPYGYTF
CDR3 DNA: TGTGCCAGCAGCTTAGGTCCATCTACCAGCCCTTATGGCTACACCTTC
J gene: TRBJ1-2
D gene: -
clone size: -
V gene: TRBV7-2

CDR3 protein: CSVVGQVGGKNTEAFF
CDR3 DNA: TGCAGCGTTGTGGGTCAGGTGGGGGGAAAGAACACTGAAGCTTTCTTT
J gene: TRBJ1-1
D gene: -
clone size: -
V gene: TRBV29-1

CDR3 protein: CASSQGQLNTEAFF
CDR3 DNA: TGTGCCAGCAGCCAGGGACAGCTGAACACTGAAGCTTTCTTT
J gene: TRBJ1-1
D gene: TRBD1
clone size: -
V gene: TRBV11-2

CDR3 protein: CASSYRTGNTEAFF
CDR3 DNA: TGCGCCAGCAGCTACAGGACAGGGAACACTGAAGCTTTCTTT
J gene: TRBJ1-1
D gene: TRBD1
clone size: -
V gene: TRBV5-1

CDR3 protein: CASSQRGRDAGELFF
CDR3 DNA: TGTGCCAGCAGCCAGAGGGGGAGGGATGCCGGGGAGCTGTTTTTT
J gene: TRBJ2-2
D gene: -
clone size: -
V gene: TRBV4-2

CDR3 protein: CASRQGQREADTQYF
CDR3 DNA: TGTGCCAGCAGGCAGGGACAGCGGGAGGCAGATACGCAGTATTTT
J gene: TRBJ2-3
D gene: TRBD2
clone size: -
V gene: TRBV28

CDR3 protein: CASSPRDAGNTIYF
CDR3 DNA: TGTGCCAGCTCACCACGGGACGCTGGAAACACCATATATTTT
J gene: TRBJ1-3
D gene: -
clone size: -
V gene: TRBV18

CDR3 protein: CASSRGQGRINEQFF
CDR3 DNA: TGTGCCAGCAGCCGGGGACAGGGGAGGATCAATGAGCAGTTCTTC
J gene: TRBJ2-1
D gene: TRBD1
clone size: -
V gene: TRBV7-2

CDR3 protein: CASSEFPGTGGNEQFF
CDR3 DNA: TGTGCCAGCAGTGAATTCCCCGGGACAGGGGGCAATGAGCAGTTCTTC
J gene: TRBJ2-1
D gene: TRBD1
clone size: once
V gene: TRBV6-1

CDR3 protein: CASSIDLGARYEQYF
CDR3 DNA: TGTGCCAGTAGTATAGATCTGGGGGCGAGGTACGAGCAGTACTTC
J gene: TRBJ2-7
D gene: -
clone size: -
V gene: TRBV19

CDR3 protein: CASGLMTGSQFF
CDR3 DNA: TGTGCTAGTGGTTTGATGACAGGGTCCCAGTTCTTC
J gene: TRBJ2-1
D gene: TRBD1
clone size: -
V gene: TRBV12-5

CDR3 protein: CASSQAAVAEAFF
CDR3 DNA: TGTGCCAGCAGCCAAGCGGCGGTGGCTGAAGCTTTCTTT
J gene: TRBJ1-1
D gene: -
clone size: once
V gene: TRBV3-1/TRBV3-2

CDR3 protein: CASSPRTGRNSPLHF
CDR3 DNA: TGTGCCAGCAGTCCCCGGACAGGGAGAAATTCACCCCTCCACTTT
J gene: TRBJ1-6
D gene: TRBD1
clone size: few
V gene: TRBV25-1

CDR3 protein: CASSSRDTNNSPLHF
CDR3 DNA: TGTGCCAGCAGCTCCCGGGACACTAATAATTCACCCCTCCACTTT
J gene: TRBJ1-6
D gene: -
clone size: -
V gene: TRBV5-6

CDR3 protein: CASSVGSLAGGPDTQYF
CDR3 DNA: TGTGCCAGCAGCGTAGGAAGCCTAGCGGGGGGGCCAGATACGCAGTATTTT
J gene: TRBJ2-3
D gene: TRBD2
clone size: -
V gene: TRBV9

CDR3 protein: CASSTTRSEQFF
CDR3 DNA: TGTGCCAGCAGTACCACTAGAAGCGAGCAGTTCTTC
J gene: TRBJ2-1
D gene: -
clone size: -
V gene: TRBV6-2/TRBV6-3

CDR3 protein: CASSLSANSYNEQFF
CDR3 DNA: TGCGCCAGCAGCTTGAGTGCCAATTCCTACAATGAGCAGTTCTTC
J gene: TRBJ2-1
D gene: -
clone size: -
V gene: TRBV5-1

CDR3 protein: CASSLAVAGGPLEQYF
CDR3 DNA: TGTGCCAGCAGCTTAGCGGTAGCGGGGGGGCCTCTCGAGCAGTACTTC
J gene: TRBJ2-7
D gene: TRBD2
clone size: -
V gene: TRBV13

CDR3 protein: CASTSLGGNTIYF
CDR3 DNA: TGTGCCAGCACGAGTCTCGGTGGAAACACCATATATTTT
J gene: TRBJ1-3
D gene: -
clone size: -
V gene: TRBV2

CDR3 protein: CASSVGPAGLGSFSGNTIYF
CDR3 DNA: TGTGCCAGCAGCGTAGGTCCCGCAGGGTTGGGGTCCTTCTCTGGAAACACCATATATTTT
J gene: TRBJ1-3
D gene: -
clone size: -
V gene: TRBV9